Shown below are 24 T cell receptor beta chains from a single sample sequenced in a study of T cell responses to AZD1222 COVID-19 vaccine. Some clones are missing from TCRdb's copy, which holds only in-frame ones; the method was immunoSEQ multiplex PCR. Found here are roughly 120,000 clones, 80% to 90% of them singletons; the top ten hold almost 9.5%. The source was peripheral blood, collected on day 0 of AZD1222 vaccination. The receptors here all came from an adult in good health.

The V call is TRBV9, the J call TRBJ2-7; 8 bases are shared with TRBD2. The germline V gene encodes CDR1 SGDLS and CDR2 YYNGEE. The V gene end was trimmed by 2 bases and the J gene end by 1 base; junction bases not matched to a gene: 5. This CDR3 has 15 amino acids. This CDR3 is CASSVAAGGSYEQYF. CDR3 coding DNA: TGTGCCAGCAGCGTTGCGGCGGGGGGATCCTACGAGCAGTACTTC.

The rearrangement links TRBV28 to TRBJ1-5; D not resolved. The germline V gene has CDR1 MDHEN and CDR2 SYDVKM. The V and J ends lost 7 bases and 0 bases respectively, with 7 bases between them. This CDR3 is 13 amino acids long. CDR3: CASKRDSNQPQHF. In DNA, the CDR3 is TGTGCCAGCAAACGGGATAGCAATCAGCCCCAGCATTTT.

The J gene is TRBJ1-2, the V gene TRBV6-5; 7 bases line up with TRBD1. This CDR3 is 14 amino acids long. V gave up 5 bases and J gave up 7 bases; unmatched junction bases: 10. Germline CDR1 is MNHEY and CDR2 is SVGAGI. The chain's CDR3 is CASSRDREIGGYTF. CDR3 sequence (DNA): TGTGCCAGCAGTCGAGACAGGGAGATCGGTGGCTACACCTTC.

This clone came up once. This chain uses TRBV20-1 with TRBJ1-1; no reliable D call. The CDR3 consists of 13 residues. Trimming took off 3 bases at V and 8 bases at J, with 16 bases between the two ends. Per germline, CDR1 DFQATT and CDR2 SNEGSKA (reference sequence). CDR3 sequence: CSASAHRPFEAFF. CDR3 nucleotide sequence: TGCAGTGCTAGTGCCCACCGACCCTTCGAAGCTTTCTTT.

This clone came up a few times. V and J are TRBV10-3 and TRBJ1-3; D is unresolved. Germline V gives CDR1 ENHRY, CDR2 SYGVKD. This CDR3 is built from 16 residues. Trimming pared 2 bases from V and 2 bases from J, leaving 13 bases between. CDR3 protein: CAISERRGGAGNTIYF. CDR3 DNA sequence: TGTGCCATCAGTGAGAGACGGGGAGGCGCTGGAAACACCATATATTTT.

This clone appeared once. This chain joins TRBV7-9 and TRBJ1-2; D remains ambiguous. The CDR3 totals 12 residues. The germline V gene has CDR1 SEHNR and CDR2 FQNEAQ (reference sequence). Trimming left V 2 bases short and J 8 bases short, with 9 bases between. In nucleotides, the CDR3 is TGTGCCAGCAGCTTATGGTCGGGGGGCTACACCTTC. Residues: CASSLWSGGYTF.

The sample holds one count of this clone. The chain combines TRBV27 with TRBJ2-1; D might be TRBD2 (5 bases). Germline V gives CDR1 MNHEY, CDR2 SMNVEV (reference sequence). The length of the CDR3 is 13 residues. V lost 6 bases to trimming and J lost 0 bases, with 6 bases between them. CDR3 loop: CASRRDSYNEQFF. The CDR3 DNA reads TGTGCCAGCAGACGGGACTCCTACAATGAGCAGTTCTTC.

The chain links TRBV4-3 to TRBJ2-7; 8 bases fit TRBD1. This CDR3 contains 18 residues. After removal of 1 base from V and 3 bases from J, the junction contained 14 bases not matched to a gene. CDR1 and CDR2 (germline): LGHNA, YSLEER. For the CDR3, the DNA is TGCGCCAGCAGCCAAGGAGACCGACAGGGGCGATCCCTCTACGAGCAGTACTTC. Translation: CASSQGDRQGRSLYEQYF.

The chain has TRBV5-8 and TRBJ1-3, with D unclear. CDR1 and CDR2 (germline): SGHTS, YDEGEE. Deletions cut 4 bases from V and 4 bases from J, with 12 bases between. The length of the CDR3 is 14 residues. The CDR3 bases are TGTGCCAGCAGCCCCTGGTTCGCGGGAAACACCATATATTTT. Its translation: CASSPWFAGNTIYF.

V and J are TRBV11-2 and TRBJ1-4; 7 bases align to TRBD1. Germline values: CDR1 SGHAT, CDR2 FQNNGV. This CDR3 comprises 13 residues. Trimming removed 4 bases from V and 5 bases from J; junction bases left unmatched: 1. The CDR3 region has the DNA TGTGCCAGCAGCTCGGACAGGAATGAAAAACTGTTTTTT. Translated: CASSSDRNEKLFF.

V usage is TRBV6-6 and J usage is TRBJ1-5; a weak D match, TRBD1 (5 bases). Germline V CDR1 and CDR2: MNHNY, SVGAGI (reference sequence). The CDR3 length is 12 residues. V lost 7 bases, J lost 13 bases, and 17 bases lay in between. The CDR3 DNA is TGTGCCAGCAAAGTGGCCGGGACGGCACAGCATTTT. As protein: CASKVAGTAQHF.

This clone occurred a few times. The V and J genes are TRBV19 and TRBJ1-1, with a weak D call TRBD1 (5 bases). This CDR3 is built from 16 residues. V was cut by 5 bases and J by 0 bases, with 16 bases left in between. CDR1 and CDR2 from the germline V gene are LNHDA and SQIVND (reference sequence). CDR3 residues: CASSPRRQQMNTEAFF. The CDR3 nucleotides read TGTGCCAGTAGTCCCCGTCGACAGCAAATGAACACTGAAGCTTTCTTT.

The chain employs TRBV18 and TRBJ1-2; D possibly corresponds to TRBD1 (6 bases). Looked up from germline, CDR1 is KGHSH and CDR2 is LQKENI. The V gene lost 5 bases and the J gene lost 3 bases, with 10 bases spanning the gap. The CDR3 length is 13 residues. CDR3 coding DNA: TGTGCCAGCTCAGAGGCAGGGGACTATGGCTACACCTTC. Its translation: CASSEAGDYGYTF.

This clone was observed a handful of times. The J gene is TRBJ1-2, the V gene TRBV5-6; D is uncertain. CDR1 is SGHDT and CDR2 is YYEEEE in the germline V gene. The CDR3 is 12 residues long. V was cut by 0 bases and J by 6 bases, with 6 bases left in between. The CDR3 loop is CASSLGANGYTF. The CDR3 nucleotides read TGTGCCAGCAGCTTGGGTGCGAATGGCTACACCTTC.

This chain joins TRBV7-2 and TRBJ1-1; tentative D call: TRBD1 (6 bases). The V end lost 5 bases, the J end lost 1 base, and 14 bases lay between the germline ends. The CDR3 runs to 15 residues. Germline V lookup: CDR1 SGHTA, CDR2 FQGNSA. CDR3 amino acids: CASSQTGGPNTEAFF. CDR3 sequence (DNA): TGTGCCAGCAGCCAGACGGGGGGCCCGAACACTGAAGCTTTCTTT.

The rearrangement links TRBV2 to TRBJ1-3, with D hard to call. The germline CDR1 and CDR2 sequences are SNHLY and FYNNEI. The CDR3 is 11 residues long. V shed 7 bases and J shed 7 bases, with 8 bases lying between them. This chain's CDR3 is CASIRWNTIYF. The CDR3 bases are TGTGCCAGCATTAGGTGGAACACCATATATTTT.

This chain uses TRBV4-1 with TRBJ1-2; D perhaps matches TRBD1 (6 bases). Per germline, CDR1 MGHRA and CDR2 YSYEKL. V lost 1 base and J 5 bases, leaving 14 bases between the germline ends. The CDR3 is made up of 15 amino acids. CDR3 sequence (DNA): TGCGCCAGCAGCCAAGTGCCTCCGGGACAATATGGCTACACCTTC. Its translation is CASSQVPPGQYGYTF.

V usage is TRBV6-5 and J usage is TRBJ1-2, with D unclear. The CDR3 sequence is 12 residues long. CDR1 and CDR2 from the germline V gene are MNHEY and SVGAGI. The V end lost 0 bases, the J end lost 8 bases, and 7 bases lay between the germline ends. The CDR3 loop reads CASSYSGRGYTF. For the CDR3, the DNA is TGTGCCAGCAGTTACTCGGGCAGAGGCTACACCTTC.

V and J are TRBV5-4 and TRBJ2-3, with 7 nucleotides matching TRBD1. The length of the CDR3 is 16 residues. In germline, CDR1 is SGHNT, CDR2 YYREEE (reference sequence). V was clipped by 4 bases and J by 0 bases; unmatched bases: 8. The CDR3 loop reads CASSPGTDASTDTQYF. CDR3 in DNA: TGTGCCAGCAGCCCGGGGACAGACGCTAGCACAGATACGCAGTATTTT.

The chain couples TRBV14 to TRBJ1-2; D is unresolved. Per germline, CDR1 SGHDN and CDR2 FVKESK. The CDR3 runs 12 residues. With 0 bases removed from V and 14 bases from J, the gap between germline ends came to 13 bases. This chain's CDR3 is CASSQDAGADTF. CDR3 nucleotide sequence: TGTGCCAGCAGCCAAGATGCGGGTGCCGATACCTTC.

The chain uses TRBV14 and TRBJ1-2; D gene uncertain. CDR1 and CDR2 (germline): SGHDN, FVKESK. Between the trimmed V and J ends, which lost 0 bases and 6 bases, there was a span of 8 bases. This CDR3 comprises 13 residues. CDR3 in DNA: TGTGCCAGCAGCCAAGATACGAGGGATGGCTACACCTTC. As protein: CASSQDTRDGYTF.

V gene TRBV4-3 combines with J gene TRBJ1-2; D is unclear. Germline CDR1 and CDR2: LGHNA and YSLEER. V was shortened by 0 bases and J by 6 bases, with 11 bases between the two germline ends. The CDR3 contains 14 residues. CDR3 sequence (DNA): TGCGCCAGCAGCCAAGAGATGAATCGGGATGGCTACACCTTC. It encodes CASSQEMNRDGYTF.

This rearrangement joins TRBV30 to TRBJ1-4; no reliable D call. Trimming took off 1 base at V and 6 bases at J, with 12 bases between the two ends. From germline, CDR1 is GTSNPN and CDR2 SVGIG (reference sequence). This CDR3 comprises 14 residues. The CDR3 reads CAWSDAPQDEKLFF. The CDR3 DNA follows: TGTGCCTGGAGTGATGCACCACAAGATGAAAAACTGTTTTTT.

This rearrangement joins TRBV5-1 to TRBJ2-1; TRBD2 agrees at 8 bases. This CDR3 is built from 16 residues. J gave up 4 bases and V 0 bases, and 6 bases lay outside the gene matches. Per the germline V gene, CDR1 is SGHRS and CDR2 is YFSETQ. Written as DNA, the CDR3 is TGCGCCAGCAGCTTGGATAGCGGGACCCATTACAATGAGCAGTTCTTC. Residues: CASSLDSGTHYNEQFF.